These T cell receptor beta chains were read from a single sample in a study of control samples from healthy donors and cancer patients. The repertoire was sequenced with immunoSEQ multiplex PCR; TCRdb's copy has only in-frame clones and lacks some. Counted here are 130,000 or so clones, approximately 91% occurring once; the ten biggest clones make up about 3.4%. The sequenced sample consisted of blood. The receptors come from a man aged 45-65 years in good health. The CDR3 runs from the conserved cysteine through the conserved F or W. Fields, in order: clone size, D gene, J gene, V gene, CDR3 length, CDR3 protein, CDR3 DNA. A D gene is named only where the DNA matches it firmly. For some rows the clone size is stated as once, few or many, or as a class when expanded; others skip it.

clone size: .
D gene: TRBD1
J gene: TRBJ1-1
V gene: TRBV7-3
CDR3 length: 14
CDR3 protein: CASSLRDRGNEAFF
CDR3 DNA: TGTGCCAGCAGCTTAAGGGACAGGGGCAATGAAGCTTTCTTT

clone size: .
D gene: TRBD1
J gene: TRBJ1-3
V gene: TRBV11-2
CDR3 length: 16
CDR3 protein: CASSGLQGAWGNTIYF
CDR3 DNA: TGTGCCAGCAGCGGATTGCAGGGGGCTTGGGGAAACACCATATATTTT

clone size: .
D gene: .
J gene: TRBJ1-6
V gene: TRBV5-1
CDR3 length: 15
CDR3 protein: CASSLVDRYNSPLHF
CDR3 DNA: TGCGCCAGCAGCTTGGTTGACCGCTATAATTCACCCCTCCACTTT

clone size: .
D gene: .
J gene: TRBJ1-6
V gene: TRBV5-1
CDR3 length: 14
CDR3 protein: CASSPGAADSPLHF
CDR3 DNA: TGCGCCAGCAGCCCAGGGGCCGCGGATTCACCCCTCCACTTT

clone size: .
D gene: .
J gene: TRBJ1-2
V gene: TRBV7-2
CDR3 length: 15
CDR3 protein: CASSPHAGKTGGYTF
CDR3 DNA: TGTGCCAGCAGCCCCCACGCAGGGAAAACGGGTGGCTACACCTTC

clone size: .
D gene: TRBD1
J gene: TRBJ1-4
V gene: TRBV11-2
CDR3 length: 16
CDR3 protein: CASSFGRQGNNEKLFF
CDR3 DNA: TGTGCCAGCAGCTTCGGGAGACAGGGGAATAACGAAAAACTGTTTTTT

clone size: .
D gene: .
J gene: TRBJ1-5
V gene: TRBV28
CDR3 length: 14
CDR3 protein: CASSLAGYNQPQHF
CDR3 DNA: TGTGCCAGCAGCCTGGCTGGGTACAATCAGCCCCAGCATTTT

clone size: .
D gene: TRBD2
J gene: TRBJ2-7
V gene: TRBV7-3
CDR3 length: 15
CDR3 protein: CASSTGTSGAGEQYF
CDR3 DNA: TGTGCCAGCAGCACCGGGACTAGCGGGGCGGGGGAGCAGTACTTC

clone size: .
D gene: .
J gene: TRBJ2-7
V gene: TRBV9
CDR3 length: 12
CDR3 protein: CASSVDLGEQYF
CDR3 DNA: TGTGCCAGCAGCGTCGACCTAGGCGAGCAGTACTTC

clone size: .
D gene: TRBD1
J gene: TRBJ1-1
V gene: TRBV11-2
CDR3 length: 14
CDR3 protein: CASSPRTGQTEAFF
CDR3 DNA: TGTGCCAGCAGCCCCCGGACAGGACAGACTGAAGCTTTCTTT

clone size: .
D gene: .
J gene: TRBJ2-1
V gene: TRBV5-6
CDR3 length: 11
CDR3 protein: CASSSAQGQFF
CDR3 DNA: TGTGCCAGCAGCTCGGCCCAGGGGCAGTTCTTC

clone size: .
D gene: .
J gene: TRBJ1-4
V gene: TRBV16
CDR3 length: 18
CDR3 protein: CASSQLLAKERGNEKLFF
CDR3 DNA: TGTGCCAGCAGCCAATTACTCGCGAAAGAGCGGGGAAATGAAAAACTGTTTTTT

clone size: .
D gene: .
J gene: TRBJ2-1
V gene: TRBV19
CDR3 length: 17
CDR3 protein: CASSIARGQGADNEQFF
CDR3 DNA: TGTGCCAGTAGTATAGCGCGGGGGCAGGGGGCCGACAATGAGCAGTTCTTC

clone size: .
D gene: .
J gene: TRBJ2-1
V gene: TRBV24-1
CDR3 length: 14
CDR3 protein: CATSDASRLNEQFF
CDR3 DNA: TGTGCCACCAGTGACGCCTCGAGGCTGAATGAGCAGTTCTTC

clone size: .
D gene: TRBD1
J gene: TRBJ2-7
V gene: TRBV19
CDR3 length: 13
CDR3 protein: CASSMTGVAEQYF
CDR3 DNA: TGTGCCAGTAGTATGACAGGGGTTGCCGAGCAGTACTTC

clone size: .
D gene: .
J gene: TRBJ2-7
V gene: TRBV4-1
CDR3 length: 16
CDR3 protein: CASSQPGTSSSYEQYF
CDR3 DNA: TGCGCCAGCAGCCAACCCGGGACTTCGAGCTCCTACGAGCAGTACTTC

clone size: .
D gene: TRBD1
J gene: TRBJ1-1
V gene: TRBV5-1
CDR3 length: 14
CDR3 protein: CASSYRQGGTEAFF
CDR3 DNA: TGCGCCAGCAGCTACAGACAGGGTGGTACTGAAGCTTTCTTT

clone size: .
D gene: .
J gene: TRBJ1-6
V gene: TRBV3-1/TRBV3-2
CDR3 length: 15
CDR3 protein: CASSLGGTGISPLHF
CDR3 DNA: TGTGCCAGCAGCCTTGGGGGCACCGGAATATCACCCCTCCACTTT

clone size: .
D gene: .
J gene: TRBJ1-5
V gene: TRBV28
CDR3 length: 13
CDR3 protein: CATGAGLNQPQHF
CDR3 DNA: TGTGCCACTGGGGCAGGCCTCAATCAGCCCCAGCATTTT

clone size: .
D gene: .
J gene: TRBJ2-7
V gene: TRBV5-1
CDR3 length: 16
CDR3 protein: CASSSFPGTPSYEQYF
CDR3 DNA: TGCGCCAGCAGCTCCTTTCCGGGGACCCCCTCCTACGAGCAGTACTTC

clone size: .
D gene: .
J gene: TRBJ1-6
V gene: TRBV5-5
CDR3 length: 12
CDR3 protein: CASSTANSPLHF
CDR3 DNA: TGTGCCAGCAGCACCGCTAATTCACCCCTCCACTTT

clone size: .
D gene: TRBD1
J gene: TRBJ2-7
V gene: TRBV19
CDR3 length: 14
CDR3 protein: CASATRQGIHEQYF
CDR3 DNA: TGTGCCAGTGCCACGAGACAGGGGATCCACGAGCAGTACTTC

clone size: few
D gene: TRBD1
J gene: TRBJ2-7
V gene: TRBV18
CDR3 length: 16
CDR3 protein: CASSPPGQGSPYEQYF
CDR3 DNA: TGTGCCAGCTCACCACCGGGACAGGGAAGCCCCTACGAGCAGTACTTC

clone size: .
D gene: .
J gene: TRBJ2-2
V gene: TRBV5-1
CDR3 length: 14
CDR3 protein: CASSGPGVPGELFF
CDR3 DNA: TGCGCCAGCAGCGGCCCAGGGGTCCCCGGGGAGCTGTTTTTT

clone size: .
D gene: .
J gene: TRBJ2-7
V gene: TRBV12-3/TRBV12-4
CDR3 length: 12
CDR3 protein: CASSLGKGQQYF
CDR3 DNA: TGTGCCAGCAGTTTAGGAAAGGGCCAGCAGTACTTC

clone size: .
D gene: TRBD2
J gene: TRBJ2-1
V gene: TRBV7-9
CDR3 length: 16
CDR3 protein: CASSSRRLAGGDEQFF
CDR3 DNA: TGTGCCAGCAGCTCACGCCGACTAGCGGGGGGGGATGAGCAGTTCTTC

clone size: .
D gene: .
J gene: TRBJ2-3
V gene: TRBV5-1
CDR3 length: 16
CDR3 protein: CASRPLRFRGTDTQYF
CDR3 DNA: TGCGCCAGCAGACCTCTCCGATTTCGGGGGACAGATACGCAGTATTTT

clone size: .
D gene: .
J gene: TRBJ2-2
V gene: TRBV7-9
CDR3 length: 14
CDR3 protein: CASSLDTVLGELFF
CDR3 DNA: TGTGCCAGCAGCTTAGATACGGTACTCGGGGAGCTGTTTTTT

clone size: .
D gene: .
J gene: TRBJ2-7
V gene: TRBV7-9
CDR3 length: 16
CDR3 protein: CASSLGTPPIPYEQYF
CDR3 DNA: TGTGCCAGCAGCTTAGGGACACCTCCGATCCCCTACGAGCAGTACTTC

clone size: .
D gene: .
J gene: TRBJ1-6
V gene: TRBV19
CDR3 length: 16
CDR3 protein: CASRLTTGGYNSPLHF
CDR3 DNA: TGTGCCAGTAGACTCACGACCGGTGGGTATAATTCACCCCTCCACTTT

clone size: .
D gene: TRBD1
J gene: TRBJ2-7
V gene: TRBV11-3
CDR3 length: 14
CDR3 protein: CASSPGQGAEEQYF
CDR3 DNA: TGTGCCAGCAGTCCGGGACAGGGGGCGGAGGAGCAGTACTTC

clone size: .
D gene: .
J gene: TRBJ2-1
V gene: TRBV7-8
CDR3 length: 18
CDR3 protein: CASSLYPPIAVAYNEQFF
CDR3 DNA: TGTGCCAGCAGCTTATATCCTCCGATAGCGGTTGCCTACAATGAGCAGTTCTTC

clone size: .
D gene: .
J gene: TRBJ1-5
V gene: TRBV10-2
CDR3 length: 17
CDR3 protein: CASSESWGFPPDQPQHF
CDR3 DNA: TGCGCCAGCAGTGAGTCTTGGGGGTTCCCTCCAGATCAGCCCCAGCATTTT

clone size: .
D gene: TRBD1
J gene: TRBJ2-7
V gene: TRBV5-1
CDR3 length: 14
CDR3 protein: CASSPGTGGYEQYF
CDR3 DNA: TGCGCCAGCAGTCCCGGGACAGGGGGCTACGAGCAGTACTTC

clone size: few
D gene: .
J gene: TRBJ1-1
V gene: TRBV2
CDR3 length: 14
CDR3 protein: CASSEDIPNTEAFF
CDR3 DNA: TGTGCCAGCAGTGAAGACATACCGAACACTGAAGCTTTCTTT

clone size: .
D gene: TRBD2
J gene: TRBJ2-3
V gene: TRBV9
CDR3 length: 17
CDR3 protein: CASSVAGTSGHTDTQYF
CDR3 DNA: TGTGCCAGCAGCGTAGCCGGGACTAGCGGGCACACAGATACGCAGTATTTT

clone size: once
D gene: .
J gene: TRBJ2-5
V gene: TRBV4-2
CDR3 length: 15
CDR3 protein: CASSQVSGLGETQYF
CDR3 DNA: TGTGCCAGCAGCCAAGTATCCGGGCTGGGGGAGACCCAGTACTTC

clone size: .
D gene: .
J gene: TRBJ1-2
V gene: TRBV2
CDR3 length: 15
CDR3 protein: CASSEVTGFVNGYTF
CDR3 DNA: TGTGCCAGCAGTGAAGTCACAGGTTTTGTCAATGGCTACACCTTC

clone size: once
D gene: TRBD1
J gene: TRBJ1-2
V gene: TRBV7-9
CDR3 length: 15
CDR3 protein: CASSPGQGQLYGYTF
CDR3 DNA: TGTGCCAGCAGCCCTGGGCAGGGACAGCTCTATGGCTACACCTTC

clone size: .
D gene: .
J gene: TRBJ2-3
V gene: TRBV19
CDR3 length: 13
CDR3 protein: CASSIVETDTQYF
CDR3 DNA: TGTGCCAGTAGTATAGTGGAGACAGATACGCAGTATTTT

clone size: .
D gene: .
J gene: TRBJ2-1
V gene: TRBV5-1
CDR3 length: 15
CDR3 protein: CASSGGATNYNEQFF
CDR3 DNA: TGCGCCAGCAGCGGCGGGGCGACTAACTACAATGAGCAGTTCTTC

clone size: .
D gene: .
J gene: TRBJ1-5
V gene: TRBV7-2
CDR3 length: 17
CDR3 protein: CASSLEPSGRRNQPQHF
CDR3 DNA: TGTGCCAGCAGCTTAGAACCTTCGGGTCGGCGCAATCAGCCCCAGCATTTT

clone size: .
D gene: .
J gene: TRBJ2-2
V gene: TRBV7-7
CDR3 length: 16
CDR3 protein: CASSPSWGTNTGELFF
CDR3 DNA: TGTGCCAGCAGCCCCTCCTGGGGGACGAACACCGGGGAGCTGTTTTTT

clone size: .
D gene: TRBD1
J gene: TRBJ2-3
V gene: TRBV5-1
CDR3 length: 16
CDR3 protein: CASSFGQGIYTDTQYF
CDR3 DNA: TGCGCCAGCAGCTTTGGACAGGGTATATACACAGATACGCAGTATTTT

clone size: .
D gene: .
J gene: TRBJ1-2
V gene: TRBV28
CDR3 length: 15
CDR3 protein: CASSFFGGPNYGYTF
CDR3 DNA: TGTGCCAGCAGTTTTTTCGGGGGACCGAACTATGGCTACACCTTC

clone size: .
D gene: TRBD1
J gene: TRBJ1-2
V gene: TRBV5-8
CDR3 length: 16
CDR3 protein: CASSLFRTGGNYGYTF
CDR3 DNA: TGTGCCAGCAGCTTGTTTCGGACAGGGGGCAACTATGGCTACACCTTC

clone size: .
D gene: .
J gene: TRBJ1-1
V gene: TRBV21-1
CDR3 length: 17
CDR3 protein: CASSRFRHSPTRAEAFF
CDR3 DNA: TGTGCCAGCAGCCGCTTCCGACATTCACCCACGAGGGCTGAAGCTTTCTTT

clone size: .
D gene: .
J gene: TRBJ1-2
V gene: TRBV24-1
CDR3 length: 11
CDR3 protein: CATSDFSVYTF
CDR3 DNA: TGTGCCACCAGTGATTTTTCGGTTTACACCTTC

clone size: once
D gene: .
J gene: TRBJ2-3
V gene: TRBV5-1
CDR3 length: 16
CDR3 protein: CASSLDPSASSDTQYF
CDR3 DNA: TGCGCCAGCAGCTTGGATCCTAGCGCGAGCTCAGATACGCAGTATTTT

clone size: .
D gene: .
J gene: TRBJ1-2
V gene: TRBV5-5
CDR3 length: 15
CDR3 protein: CASDFGAVGVYGYTF
CDR3 DNA: TGTGCCAGCGACTTTGGTGCGGTAGGGGTCTATGGCTATACCTTC

clone size: few
D gene: .
J gene: TRBJ2-7
V gene: TRBV19
CDR3 length: 13
CDR3 protein: CATSRGGGYEQYF
CDR3 DNA: TGTGCCACTTCGAGGGGGGGCGGTTACGAGCAGTACTTC